The clone carrying this T cell receptor (beta chain) has at least ten counts. Looked up from germline, CDR1 is MNHEY and CDR2 is SMNVEV (reference sequence). V lost 5 bases, J lost 9 bases, and 26 bases lay in between. CDR3 size: 18 residues. TCRdb fed the 5' RACE reads into MiXCR, producing one record per CDR3 protein. This sample carries about 39,000 distinct CDR3 sequences, approximately 7% of them seen once, and the ten largest clones take around 6%. This record comes from a study of neurological immune-mediated disorders. The rearrangement joins TRBV27 to TRBJ1-6; D is perhaps TRBD1 (5 bases). Sequenced: CD4+ T cells from blood. The sequence derives from a man in his fifties in good health. The CDR3 DNA is TGTGCCAGCAGTCTACCTCGAACTGCGGCGGGGGATAGTTCACCCCTCCACTTT. It specifies CASSLPRTAAGDSSPLHF.